Below are 18 T cell receptor beta chains sequenced from a single sample in a study of blood T cell repertoires in COVID-19. The protocol was immunoSEQ multiplex PCR, while the TCRdb copy is restricted to in-frame clones and leaves out a portion. The data show roughly 670,000 clones, with 85% to 90% seen just once and under 0.3% held by the top ten. The material sequenced was peripheral blood. Every receptor here comes from a woman under 30 with acute or convalescent COVID-19.

The V gene is TRBV6-5, the J gene TRBJ1-1; unclear D gene. The CDR3 has 15 residues. The ends were cut back, 3 bases at V and 0 bases at J, with 11 bases in the middle. The germline CDR1 and CDR2 sequences are MNHEY and SVGAGI. The DNA of the CDR3 is TGTGCCAGCAGTTATAAGAGACACCTGAACACTGAAGCTTTCTTT. It codes for CASSYKRHLNTEAFF.

V gene TRBV6-2 or TRBV6-3 combines with J gene TRBJ1-3; D is ambiguous. The length of the CDR3 is 15 residues. Germline loops: CDR1 MNHEY, CDR2 SVGEGT. The ends were cut back, 4 bases at V and 4 bases at J, with 14 bases in the middle. The CDR3 spells CASSLPPGSGNTIYF. The CDR3 DNA sequence: TGTGCCAGCAGTTTACCTCCGGGGAGCGGAAACACCATATATTTT.

This chain uses TRBV28 with TRBJ1-1, with D hard to call. With 5 bases removed from V and 4 bases from J, the gap between germline ends came to 11 bases. From germline, CDR1 is MDHEN and CDR2 SYDVKM. This CDR3 contains 13 residues. The CDR3 loop reads CASSGYEGTEAFF. CDR3 bases: TGTGCCAGCAGTGGGTACGAGGGCACTGAAGCTTTCTTT.

A word on this clone: Other nucleotide sequences from this sample produce the same CDR3. The gene calls are TRBV28 and TRBJ1-1, with TRBD1 matching over 7 bases. Germline loops: CDR1 MDHEN, CDR2 SYDVKM. J was trimmed by 0 bases and V by 3 bases; bases with no gene match: 1. This CDR3 contains 14 residues. CDR3 sequence (DNA): TGTGCCAGCAGTTTGACAGGGATGAACACTGAAGCTTTCTTT. It encodes CASSLTGMNTEAFF.

This clone was seen a few times. The chain uses TRBV7-9 and TRBJ2-2; possible D gene TRBD1, 7 bases. In germline, CDR1 is SEHNR, CDR2 FQNEAQ (reference sequence). The CDR3 is 17 residues long. The V end lost 0 bases, the J end lost 1 base, and 12 bases lay between the germline ends. The CDR3 spells CASSLATGEVNTGELFF. The CDR3 nucleotides are TGTGCCAGCAGCTTAGCAACAGGGGAGGTGAACACCGGGGAGCTGTTTTTT.

The V call is TRBV19, the J call TRBJ1-1; TRBD1 matches 9 bases. The trim removed 5 bases at V and 10 bases at J, leaving 8 bases unmatched. CDR1 is LNHDA and CDR2 is SQIVND in the germline V gene (reference sequence). The length of the CDR3 is 13 residues. Written as DNA, the CDR3 is TGTGCCAGTAGTGCGGGACAGGGTCAACGAGCTTTCTTT. This gives the protein CASSAGQGQRAFF.

CDR3 loop: CASSLDRFIMNTEAFF. The DNA of the CDR3 is TGCGCCAGCAGCTTAGACAGGTTCATTATGAACACTGAAGCTTTCTTT. The chain couples TRBV5-1 to TRBJ1-1, with D possibly matching TRBD1 (6 bases). V shed 2 bases and J shed 0 bases, with 14 bases lying between them. Germline V gene data show CDR1 as SGHRS and CDR2 as YFSETQ. The CDR3 has 16 amino acids.

This clone has only a few counts. The CDR3 nucleotides are TGTGCCAGCAGCGTGACGGGGGGTGAAGCTTTCTTT. Translation gives CASSVTGGEAFF. This chain links TRBV9 with TRBJ1-1, with a possible D match to TRBD1 (5 bases). This CDR3 contains 12 residues. Trimming pared 2 bases from V and 7 bases from J, leaving 9 bases between. Germline CDR1 is SGDLS and CDR2 is YYNGEE. The variable domain in full, completed from reference TRBV9 and TRBJ1-1, reads DSGVTQTPKHLITATGQRVTLRCSPRSGDLSVYWYQQSLDQGLQFLIQYYNGEERAKGNILERFSAQQFPDLHSELNLSSLELGDSALYFCASSVTGGEAFFGQGTRLTVV.

In DNA form, the CDR3 reads TGCGCCAGCAGGGCCGGGACAACCTACGAGCAGTACTTC. Protein product: CASRAGTTYEQYF. The chain carries TRBV10-2 and TRBJ2-7, with D perhaps matching TRBD1 (6 bases). The V and J ends lost 6 bases and 2 bases respectively, with 11 bases between them. This CDR3 has 13 amino acids. Germline CDR1 and CDR2: WSHSY and SAAADI.

J is TRBJ2-1 and V is TRBV10-2, with 11 bases aligning to TRBD2. Germline V gives CDR1 WSHSY, CDR2 SAAADI. V gave up 3 bases and J gave up 7 bases; unmatched junction bases: 8. The CDR3 has 16 residues. This CDR3 is CASSDLAGGPSNEQFF. DNA for the CDR3: TGCGCCAGCAGTGATTTAGCGGGGGGGCCCTCGAATGAGCAGTTCTTC.

This chain links TRBV4-1 with TRBJ1-4; TRBD1 matches at 10 bases. V shed 0 bases, J shed 8 bases, and the junction held 3 bases outside the gene matches. The CDR3 runs 15 residues. The V gene's germline CDR1 is MGHRA and CDR2 YSYEKL. The CDR3 reads CASSQEGQGREKLFF. The CDR3 DNA follows: TGCGCCAGCAGCCAAGAGGGACAGGGGCGGGAAAAACTGTTTTTT.

This chain connects TRBV2 to TRBJ1-2; D possibly corresponds to TRBD1 (5 bases). Germline lookup yields CDR1 SNHLY and CDR2 FYNNEI. V lost 6 bases and J lost 6, with 23 bases in between. The CDR3 is 16 amino acids. The CDR3 is CASRRDGGGGVHGYTF. As DNA, the CDR3 is TGTGCCAGCAGGCGAGATGGGGGAGGAGGGGTCCATGGCTACACCTTC.

Comment on this clone: Other DNA sequences within the sample encode an identical CDR3. The V and J genes are TRBV27 and TRBJ1-5, with D maybe TRBD1 (6 bases). Germline CDR1 MNHEY, CDR2 SMNVEV (reference sequence). The CDR3 has 13 amino acids. Trimming removed 5 bases at V and 6 bases at J, with 11 bases between. CDR3 sequence reads: CASSPTGFQPQHF. CDR3 bases: TGTGCCAGCAGTCCGACAGGTTTTCAGCCCCAGCATTTT.

A word on this clone: Other nucleotide sequences in the sample specify the same CDR3. The genes are TRBV5-1 and TRBJ1-5, with 7 bases identical to TRBD1. Germline V CDR1 and CDR2: SGHRS, YFSETQ. CDR3 length equals 14 residues. The trim removed 2 bases at V and 2 bases at J, leaving 1 base unmatched. The CDR3 loop is CASSFTGGNQPQHF. CDR3 nucleotide sequence: TGCGCCAGCAGCTTCACAGGGGGCAATCAGCCCCAGCATTTT.

The sample holds one count of this clone. The V gene is TRBV7-9, the J gene TRBJ1-2, with TRBD1 matching over 7 bases. The CDR3 runs 14 residues. V dropped 5 bases and J dropped 8; count of bases not matched to a gene: 11. Germline CDR1 is SEHNR and CDR2 is FQNEAQ (reference sequence). The CDR3: CASSPGTATWGYTF. The DNA for the CDR3 is TGTGCCAGCAGCCCGGGGACAGCCACCTGGGGCTACACCTTC.

The CDR3 bases are TGTGCCAGCAAGGGACTTCCAAAAGAAAAACTGTTTTTT. Translated: CASKGLPKEKLFF. The rearrangement uses TRBV12-3 or TRBV12-4 and TRBJ1-4; D is perhaps TRBD1 (5 bases). Trimming shortened V by 7 bases and J by 8 bases, and 14 bases separated the two germline ends. The CDR3 has 13 amino acids.

The chain uses TRBV5-6 and TRBJ1-5, with 7 bases matching TRBD1. The CDR3 is 14 residues long. The germline CDR1 and CDR2 sequences are SGHDT and YYEEEE. The ends lost 5 bases at V and 5 bases at J; junction bases unmatched: 7. CDR3 loop: CASRPRQGYQPQHF. The CDR3 coding sequence is TGTGCCAGCAGACCTAGACAGGGCTATCAGCCCCAGCATTTT.

This rearrangement joins TRBV5-1 to TRBJ1-2, with 7 bases aligning to TRBD1. This CDR3 has 14 amino acids. Germline-derived CDR1 and CDR2 are SGHRS and YFSETQ. The trim removed 0 bases at V and 8 bases at J, leaving 7 bases unmatched. The CDR3 protein is CASSLAGQEGGYTF. CDR3 nucleotide sequence: TGCGCCAGCAGCTTGGCCGGACAGGAGGGCGGCTACACCTTC.